The 3 T cell receptor beta chains listed next were all sequenced from one sample in a study of cytomegalovirus exposure and HLA in healthy donors. Primers: 60 Vbeta forward and 13 Jbeta reverse. Here immunoSEQ multiplex PCR was the method, and the copy in TCRdb shows in-frame clones only, minus some. This sample has around 140,000 clones, with approximately 88% found just once. The specimen sequenced was PBMCs. The receptor source for this set is a woman in her forties in good health and CMV-seronegative.

The chain combines TRBV12-1 with TRBJ2-1; the table's D gene call, TRBD1, was not cross checked with the DNA. TRBV12-1 represents a pseudogene. The CDR3 consists of 15 residues. This chain's CDR3 is CASIPRDRGFNEQFF. DNA of the CDR3: TGTGCCAGCATCCCCCGGGACAGGGGGTTCAATGAGCAGTTCTTC.

The chain joins TRBV4-1 to TRBJ2-3, with 7 bases aligning to TRBD1. The CDR3 is made up of 18 amino acids. CDR1 is MGHRA and CDR2 is YSYEKL in the germline V gene. Trimming removed 1 base from V and 4 bases from J; junction bases left unmatched: 14. The CDR3 here is CASSQGPGQGVSADTQYF. The DNA for the CDR3 is TGCGCCAGCAGCCAAGGTCCGGGGCAGGGGGTTAGCGCAGATACGCAGTATTTT.

The chain combines TRBV6-1 with TRBJ1-2, with D possibly matching TRBD1 (6 bases). The CDR3 is 14 amino acids. Trimming removed 6 bases from V and 4 bases from J, with 15 bases in between. The germline V gene has CDR1 MNHNS and CDR2 SASEGT. CDR3 nucleotide sequence: TGTGCCAGCAGCCCTAGACAGGTGATCTATGGCTACACCTTC. Translated: CASSPRQVIYGYTF.